This TCR beta chain was observed in a study of blood T cell repertoires in COVID-19. The wider study: The United States, Italy and Spain supplied acute and convalescent COVID-19 samples. The cDNA or gDNA used as material had been derived from T cells, B-cell-depleted T cells, or PBMCs.

J lost 4 bases, V lost 7 bases, and 6 bases had no gene match. Germline lookup yields CDR1 SNHLY and CDR2 FYNNEI. This CDR3 comprises 14 residues. Methods used by the authors: Reference gene primer amplification gave estimated nucleated cell counts. TCRdb's copy holds only in-frame clones and misses some; the assay was immunoSEQ multiplex PCR. V and J calls and clone size follow that table, whereas D and trimming were derived from the DNA. This sample yields 55,000 to 70,000 clones, of which around 81% are seen a single time; around 5% belongs to the top ten. What was sequenced was peripheral blood. This sequence joins TRBV2 and TRBJ2-7; 11 nucleotides line up with TRBD1. The TCR comes from a human donor in a cohort sampled during active COVID-19. The CDR3 bases are TGTGCCAGCATTATTGGACAGGGGGCATACGAGCAGTACTTC. Translation gives CASIIGQGAYEQYF.